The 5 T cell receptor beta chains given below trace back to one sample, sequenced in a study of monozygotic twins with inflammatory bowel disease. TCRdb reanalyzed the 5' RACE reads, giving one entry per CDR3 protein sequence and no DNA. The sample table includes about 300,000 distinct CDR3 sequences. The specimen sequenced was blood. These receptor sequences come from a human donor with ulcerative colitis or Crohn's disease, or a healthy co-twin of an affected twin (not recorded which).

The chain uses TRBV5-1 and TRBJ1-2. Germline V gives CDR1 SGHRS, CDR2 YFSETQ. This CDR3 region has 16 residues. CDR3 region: CASSSGAGRSNYGYTF. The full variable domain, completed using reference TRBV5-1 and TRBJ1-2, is KAGVTQTPRYLIKTRGQQVTLSCSPISGHRSVSWYQQTPGQGLQFLFEYFSETQRNKGNFPGRFSGRQFSNSRSEMNVSTLELGDSALYLCASSSGAGRSNYGYTFGSGTRLTVV.

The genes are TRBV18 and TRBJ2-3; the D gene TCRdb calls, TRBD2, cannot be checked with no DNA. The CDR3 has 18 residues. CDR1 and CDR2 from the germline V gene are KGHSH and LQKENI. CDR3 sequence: CASSPKRLAGGPPDTQYF.

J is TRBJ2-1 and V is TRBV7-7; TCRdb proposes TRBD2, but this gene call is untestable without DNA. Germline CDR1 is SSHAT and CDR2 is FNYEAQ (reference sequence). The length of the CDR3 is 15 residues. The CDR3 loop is CASSLRVDPAYEQFF.

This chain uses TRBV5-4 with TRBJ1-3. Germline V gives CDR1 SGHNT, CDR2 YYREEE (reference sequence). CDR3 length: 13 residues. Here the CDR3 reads CASLSSPGNTIYF. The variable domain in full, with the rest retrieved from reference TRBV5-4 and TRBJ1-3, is ETGVTQSPTHLIKTRGQQVTLRCSSQSGHNTVSWYQQALGQGPQFIFQYYREEENGRGNFPPRFSGLQFPNYSSELNVNALELDDSALYLCASLSSPGNTIYFGEGSWLTVV.

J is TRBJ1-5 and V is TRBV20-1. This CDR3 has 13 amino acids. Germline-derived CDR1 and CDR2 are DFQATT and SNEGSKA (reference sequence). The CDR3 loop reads CSARERLNQPQHF.